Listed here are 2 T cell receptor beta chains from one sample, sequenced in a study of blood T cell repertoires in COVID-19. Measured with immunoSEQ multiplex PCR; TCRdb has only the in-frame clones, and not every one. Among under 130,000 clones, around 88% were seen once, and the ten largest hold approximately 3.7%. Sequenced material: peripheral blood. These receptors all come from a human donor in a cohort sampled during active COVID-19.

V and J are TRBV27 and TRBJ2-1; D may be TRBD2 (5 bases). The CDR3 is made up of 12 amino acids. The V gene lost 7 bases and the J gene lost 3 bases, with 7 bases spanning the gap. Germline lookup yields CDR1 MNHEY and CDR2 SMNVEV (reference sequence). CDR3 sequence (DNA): TGTGCCAGCACGGCGGGCTACAATGAGCAGTTCTTC. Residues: CASTAGYNEQFF.

For the CDR3, the DNA is TGTGCCAGCAGCTTTGGCGCAGGGGTCGGGGCCAACGTCCTGACTTTC. Protein sequence: CASSFGAGVGANVLTF. The V gene is TRBV3-1 (or the pseudogene TRBV3-2), the J gene TRBJ2-6; a possible D gene is TRBD1 (6 bases). There are 16 residues in the CDR3. Germline V gene sequence: CDR1 LGHDT, CDR2 YNNKEL (reference sequence). V was cut by 5 bases and J by 4 bases, with 15 bases left in between.